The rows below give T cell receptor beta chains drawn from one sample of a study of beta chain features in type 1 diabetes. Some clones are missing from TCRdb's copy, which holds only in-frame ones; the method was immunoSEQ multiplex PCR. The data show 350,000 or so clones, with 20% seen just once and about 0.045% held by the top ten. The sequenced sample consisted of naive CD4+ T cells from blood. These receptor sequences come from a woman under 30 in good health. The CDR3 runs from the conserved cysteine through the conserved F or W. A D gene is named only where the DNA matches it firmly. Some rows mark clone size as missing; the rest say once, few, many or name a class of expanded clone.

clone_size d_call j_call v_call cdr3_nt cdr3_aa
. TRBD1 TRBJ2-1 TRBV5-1 TGCGCCAGCAGCCCCGGGACAGGGGGCAATGAGCAGTTCTTC CASSPGTGGNEQFF
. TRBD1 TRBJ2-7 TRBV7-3 TGTGCCAGCAGCTTCGGACAGGGGGGCTCCTACGAGCAGTACTTC CASSFGQGGSYEQYF
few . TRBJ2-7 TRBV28 TGTGCCAGCAGTTTATGGCGGGTCCCTTACGAGCAGTACTTC CASSLWRVPYEQYF
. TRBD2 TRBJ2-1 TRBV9 TGTGCCAGCAGCGTAGGGACTAGCAGATACAATGAGCAGTTCTTC CASSVGTSRYNEQFF
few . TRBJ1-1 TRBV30 TGTGCCTGGAGTGGGGGACAAAAAACTTTCTTT CAWSGGQKTFF
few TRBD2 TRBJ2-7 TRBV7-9 TGTGCCAGCAGCCGCGGACTAGCGGAGATCTACGAGCAGTACTTC CASSRGLAEIYEQYF
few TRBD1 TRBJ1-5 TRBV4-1 TGCGCCAGCAGCCAAGTTGGGACAGGAAATCAGCCCCAGCATTTT CASSQVGTGNQPQHF
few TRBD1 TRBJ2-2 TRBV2 TGTGCCAGCAGTATTTGGACAGGGTTTATCGGGGAGCTGTTTTTT CASSIWTGFIGELFF
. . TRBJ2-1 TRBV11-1 TGTGCCAGCAGCTTACAGGGGGGCTACAATGAGCAGTTCTTC CASSLQGGYNEQFF
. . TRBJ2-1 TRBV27 TGTGCCAGCAGTTTTGAGGGAAATGAGCAGTTCTTC CASSFEGNEQFF
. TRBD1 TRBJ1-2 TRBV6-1 TGTGCCAGCCAGAGGGGGCCCGGTCATGGCTACACCTTC CASQRGPGHGYTF
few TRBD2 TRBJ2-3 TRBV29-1 TGCAGCGTTGGAGCGGGAGGAGGGACAGATACGCAGTATTTT CSVGAGGGTDTQYF
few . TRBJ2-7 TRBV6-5 TGTGCCAGCAGTGCCTGGGACTCAACCTACGAGCAGTACTTC CASSAWDSTYEQYF
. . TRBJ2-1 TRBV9 TGTGCCAGCAGCGCCTGGAGGGACTACAATGAGCAGTTCTTC CASSAWRDYNEQFF
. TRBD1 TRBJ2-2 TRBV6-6 TGTGCCAGCAGTTACTCGGTGACAGGGTTGACCGGGGAGCTGTTTTTT CASSYSVTGLTGELFF
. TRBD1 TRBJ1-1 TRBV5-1 TGCGCCAGCAGCTTAACAGGGGGCAGGGACACTGAAGCTTTCTTT CASSLTGGRDTEAFF
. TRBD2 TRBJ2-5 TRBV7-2 TGTGCCAGCAGCTTGTCCCGGGGGGAAGGGACCCAGTACTTC CASSLSRGEGTQYF
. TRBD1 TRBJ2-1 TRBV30 TGTGCCTGGAGTCTGGGACAGTTATACAATGAGCAGTTCTTC CAWSLGQLYNEQFF
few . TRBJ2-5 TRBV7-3 TGTGCCAGCAGCTTAAATAGTGGAGAAGAGACCCAGTACTTC CASSLNSGEETQYF
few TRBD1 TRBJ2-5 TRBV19 TGTGCCAGTAATTCGCCGGGGACAGCCCAAGAGACCCAGTACTTC CASNSPGTAQETQYF
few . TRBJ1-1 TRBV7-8 TGTGCCAGCAGCTTGTTAAGGGGCACTGAAGCTTTCTTT CASSLLRGTEAFF
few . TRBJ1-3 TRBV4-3 TGCGCCAGCAGCCAAGCCTACACTAGCTCTGGAAACACCATATATTTT CASSQAYTSSGNTIYF
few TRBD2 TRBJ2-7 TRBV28 TGTGCCAGCAACGCGGGAGGCCGCCCCTACGAGCAGTACTTC CASNAGGRPYEQYF
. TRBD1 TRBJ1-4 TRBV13 TGTGCCAGCAGCACCGGGACAGCTAATGAAAAACTGTTTTTT CASSTGTANEKLFF
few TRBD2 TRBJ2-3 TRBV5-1 TGCGCCAGCAGCGGCCGGACTAGCGGAGATACGCAGTATTTT CASSGRTSGDTQYF
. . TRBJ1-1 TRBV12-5 TGTGCTAGTGGGTACGACACTCGGAACACTGAAGCTTTCTTT CASGYDTRNTEAFF
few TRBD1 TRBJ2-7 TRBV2 TGTGCCAGCAGCCGGGACAGGGCAGATTACGAGCAGTACTTC CASSRDRADYEQYF
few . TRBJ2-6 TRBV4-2 TGTGCCAGCAGCCAAGGCAGCCGACACTCTGGGGCCAACGTCCTGACTTTC CASSQGSRHSGANVLTF
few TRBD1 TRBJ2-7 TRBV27 TGTGCCAGCAGCAGGGACAGCCTCTACGAGCAGTACTTC CASSRDSLYEQYF
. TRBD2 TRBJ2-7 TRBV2 TGTGCCAGCAGTGAAAGGGGTGCGGGAGGCTCCGTCTACGAGCAGTACTTC CASSERGAGGSVYEQYF
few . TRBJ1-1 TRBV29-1 TGCAGCGTTGATGGGGGCTTTCAGATTGAAGCTTTCTTT CSVDGGFQIEAFF
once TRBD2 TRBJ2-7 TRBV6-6 TGTGCCAGCAGTAGCCGGGGGGTAGCGGGGCCGGGAGAGCAGTACTTC CASSSRGVAGPGEQYF
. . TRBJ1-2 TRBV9 TGTGCCAGCAGCGCACTAGGACGGGGTAACTATGGCTACACCTTC CASSALGRGNYGYTF
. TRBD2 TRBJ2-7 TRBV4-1 TGCGCCAGCAGCCAGGAACTAGCGGGAGACATCTACGAGCAGTACTTC CASSQELAGDIYEQYF
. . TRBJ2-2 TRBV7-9 TGTGCCAGCAGCTTAGGACAAACGACCGGGGAGCTGTTTTTT CASSLGQTTGELFF
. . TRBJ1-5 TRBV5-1 TGCGCCAGCAGCTTGGACTCAACAGCTAATCAGCCCCAGCATTTT CASSLDSTANQPQHF
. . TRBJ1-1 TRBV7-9 TGTGCCAGCAGCTTAGCGGGGAGGGGGACTGAAGCTTTCTTT CASSLAGRGTEAFF
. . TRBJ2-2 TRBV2 TGTGCCAGCAGTGGCTTGGGCCGGACCGGGGAGCTGTTTTTT CASSGLGRTGELFF
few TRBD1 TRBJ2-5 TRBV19 TGTGCCAGTAGTAGCCCCGGGACAGCGGAGACCCAGTACTTC CASSSPGTAETQYF
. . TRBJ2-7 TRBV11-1 TGTGCCAGCAGCCTCCAGGGCTACGAGCAGTACTTC CASSLQGYEQYF
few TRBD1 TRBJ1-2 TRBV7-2 TGTGCCAGCAGCCCGGGGACAGCCTCAGACCACTATGGCTACACCTTC CASSPGTASDHYGYTF
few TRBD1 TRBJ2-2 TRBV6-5 TGTGCCAGCAGTCCCGTACAGGGGGGCACCGGGGAGCTGTTTTTT CASSPVQGGTGELFF
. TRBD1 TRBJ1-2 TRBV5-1 TGCGCCAGCAGCTCTTCCGGGACAGGGGATCCAGGCTACACCTTC CASSSSGTGDPGYTF
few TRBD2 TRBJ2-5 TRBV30 TGTGCCTGGAGGCGCGGGGGGGCCCAAGAGACCCAGTACTTC CAWRRGGAQETQYF
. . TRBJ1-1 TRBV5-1 TGCGCCAGCAGCTCAACGACAGGTCTGAACACTGAAGCTTTCTTT CASSSTTGLNTEAFF
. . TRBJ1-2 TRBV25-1 TGTGCCAGCAGTGTTGGAGGTGGTGGAGGTGACTATGGCTACACCTTC CASSVGGGGGDYGYTF
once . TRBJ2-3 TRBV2 TGTGCCAGCAGTGACAGGAGCACAGATACGCAGTATTTT CASSDRSTDTQYF
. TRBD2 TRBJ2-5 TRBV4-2 TGTGCCAGCAGCCACCCTAGCGGGGGGCGGTCGGAGACCCAGTACTTC CASSHPSGGRSETQYF